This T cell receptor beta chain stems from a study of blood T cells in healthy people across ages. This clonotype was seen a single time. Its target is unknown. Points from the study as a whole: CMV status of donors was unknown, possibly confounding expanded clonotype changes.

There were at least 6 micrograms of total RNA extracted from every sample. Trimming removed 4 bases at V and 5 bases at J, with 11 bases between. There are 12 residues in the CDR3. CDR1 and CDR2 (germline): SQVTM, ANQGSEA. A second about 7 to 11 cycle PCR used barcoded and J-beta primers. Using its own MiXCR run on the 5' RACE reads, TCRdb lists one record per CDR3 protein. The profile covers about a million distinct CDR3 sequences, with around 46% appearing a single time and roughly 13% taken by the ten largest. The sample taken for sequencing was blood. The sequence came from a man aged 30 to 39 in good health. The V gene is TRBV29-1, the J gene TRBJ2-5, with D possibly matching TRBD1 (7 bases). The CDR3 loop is CSVAEGAETQYF. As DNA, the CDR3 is TGCAGCGTTGCGGAGGGGGCGGAGACCCAGTACTTC.